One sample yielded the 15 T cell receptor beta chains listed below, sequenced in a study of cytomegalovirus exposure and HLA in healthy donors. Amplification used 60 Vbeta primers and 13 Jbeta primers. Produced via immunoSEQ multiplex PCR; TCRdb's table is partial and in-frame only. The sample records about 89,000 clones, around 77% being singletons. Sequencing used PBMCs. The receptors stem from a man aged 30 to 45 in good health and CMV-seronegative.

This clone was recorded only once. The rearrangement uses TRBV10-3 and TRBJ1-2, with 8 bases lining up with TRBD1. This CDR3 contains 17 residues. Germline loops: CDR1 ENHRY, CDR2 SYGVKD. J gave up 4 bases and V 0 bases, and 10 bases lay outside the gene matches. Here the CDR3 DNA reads TGTGCCATCAGTGAGTCCGCCGCTCAGGGGGCCATCTATGGCTACACCTTC. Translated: CAISESAAQGAIYGYTF.

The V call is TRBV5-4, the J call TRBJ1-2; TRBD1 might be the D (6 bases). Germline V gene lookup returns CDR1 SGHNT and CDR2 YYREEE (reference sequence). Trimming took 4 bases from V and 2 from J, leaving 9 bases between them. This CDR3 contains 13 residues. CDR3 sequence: CASSVDRNYGYTF. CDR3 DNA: TGTGCCAGCAGCGTTGACAGGAACTATGGCTACACCTTC.

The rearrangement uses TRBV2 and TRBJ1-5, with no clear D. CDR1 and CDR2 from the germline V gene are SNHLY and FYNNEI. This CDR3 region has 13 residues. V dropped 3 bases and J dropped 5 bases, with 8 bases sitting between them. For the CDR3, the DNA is TGTGCCAGCAGTGACCAGGCTTATCAGCCCCAGCATTTT. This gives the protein CASSDQAYQPQHF. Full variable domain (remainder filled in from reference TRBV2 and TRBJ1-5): EPEVTQTPSHQVTQMGQEVILRCVPISNHLYFYWYRQILGQKVEFLVSFYNNEISEKSEIFDDQFSVERPDGSNFTLKIRSTKLEDSAMYFCASSDQAYQPQHFGDGTRLSIL.

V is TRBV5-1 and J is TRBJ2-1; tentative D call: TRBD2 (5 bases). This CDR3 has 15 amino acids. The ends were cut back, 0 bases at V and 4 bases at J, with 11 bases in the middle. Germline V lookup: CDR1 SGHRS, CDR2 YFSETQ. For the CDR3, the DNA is TGCGCCAGCAGCTTGGAGAGCGGAGAGTACAATGAGCAGTTCTTC. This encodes CASSLESGEYNEQFF.

The CDR3 DNA reads as TGTGCCAGCAGCTTCCCGGCCGGACAGCCGAACACCGGGGAGCTGTTTTTT. Translating gives CASSFPAGQPNTGELFF. V usage is TRBV7-6 and J usage is TRBJ2-2; TRBD1 is a possible D gene (6 bases). The CDR3 totals 17 residues. V lost 3 bases to trimming and J lost 0 bases, with 14 bases between them. Germline CDR1 and CDR2: SGHVS and FNYEAQ.

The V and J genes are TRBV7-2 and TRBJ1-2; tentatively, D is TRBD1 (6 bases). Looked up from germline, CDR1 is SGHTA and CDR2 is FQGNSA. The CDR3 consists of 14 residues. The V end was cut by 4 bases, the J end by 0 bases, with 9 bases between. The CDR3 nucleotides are TGTGCCAGCAGCTCACAGGGCTCTAACTATGGCTACACCTTC. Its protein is CASSSQGSNYGYTF.

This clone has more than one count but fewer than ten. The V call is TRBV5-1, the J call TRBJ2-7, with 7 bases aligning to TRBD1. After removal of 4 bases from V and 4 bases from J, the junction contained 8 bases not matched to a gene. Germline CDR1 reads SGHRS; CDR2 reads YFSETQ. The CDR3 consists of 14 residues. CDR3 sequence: CASSPRQGQYEQYF. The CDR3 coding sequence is TGCGCCAGCAGCCCCAGACAGGGACAGTACGAGCAGTACTTC.

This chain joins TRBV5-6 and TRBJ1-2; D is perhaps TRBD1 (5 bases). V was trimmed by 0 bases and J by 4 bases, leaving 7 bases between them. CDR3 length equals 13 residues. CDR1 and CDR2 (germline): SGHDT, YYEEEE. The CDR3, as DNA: TGTGCCAGCAGCTTGGGACAGCTCTATGGCTACACCTTC. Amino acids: CASSLGQLYGYTF.

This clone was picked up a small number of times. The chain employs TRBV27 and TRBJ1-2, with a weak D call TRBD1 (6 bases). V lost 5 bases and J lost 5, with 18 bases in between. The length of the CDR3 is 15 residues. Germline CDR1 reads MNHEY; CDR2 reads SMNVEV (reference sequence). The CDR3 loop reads CASSTGRVGLYGYTF. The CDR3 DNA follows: TGTGCCAGCAGTACAGGGCGGGTGGGGCTATATGGCTACACCTTC.

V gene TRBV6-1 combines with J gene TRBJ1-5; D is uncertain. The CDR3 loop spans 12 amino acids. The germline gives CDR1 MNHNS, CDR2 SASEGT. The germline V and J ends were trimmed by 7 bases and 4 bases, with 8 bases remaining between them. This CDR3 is CASNGRNQPQHF. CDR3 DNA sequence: TGTGCCAGCAATGGGAGGAATCAGCCCCAGCATTTT.

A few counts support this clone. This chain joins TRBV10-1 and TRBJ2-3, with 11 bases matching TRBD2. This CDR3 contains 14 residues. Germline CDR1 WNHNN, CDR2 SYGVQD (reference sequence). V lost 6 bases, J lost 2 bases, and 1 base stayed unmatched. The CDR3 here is CASRGLAVTDTQYF. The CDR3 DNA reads TGCGCCAGCAGGGGACTAGCGGTCACAGATACGCAGTATTTT.

The CDR3 is CASSLILFSYGYTF. DNA for the CDR3: TGTGCCAGCAGCTTGATCCTGTTCTCCTATGGCTACACCTTC. V gene TRBV5-4 combines with J gene TRBJ1-2, with D unresolved. Trimming took off 1 base at V and 4 bases at J, with 11 bases between the two ends. From germline, CDR1 is SGHNT and CDR2 YYREEE (reference sequence). The CDR3 runs 14 residues.

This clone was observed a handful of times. The CDR3 reads CASSAGRGNTGELFF. The CDR3 DNA reads TGTGCCAGCAGTGCGGGACGGGGAAACACCGGGGAGCTGTTTTTT. This sequence joins TRBV5-6 and TRBJ2-2, with D possibly matching TRBD2 (6 bases). The CDR3 runs 15 residues. Per the germline V gene, CDR1 is SGHDT and CDR2 is YYEEEE. V was clipped by 5 bases and J by 2 bases, with 13 bases between them. Supplemented by reference TRBV5-6 and TRBJ2-2, the full variable domain reads DAGVTQSPTHLIKTRGQQVTLRCSPKSGHDTVSWYQQALGQGPQFIFQYYEEEERQRGNFPDRFSGHQFPNYSSELNVNALLLGDSALYLCASSAGRGNTGELFFGEGSRLTVL.

The DNA for the CDR3 is TGTGCCAGCGGACTTAGGACAGGCTGGGACGGCTACACCTTC. Amino acids: CASGLRTGWDGYTF. This sequence joins TRBV7-8 and TRBJ1-2; TRBD1 agrees at 7 bases. The junction had 14 bases not matched to a gene; V was cut back by 8 bases and J by 8 bases. The CDR3 runs 14 residues. Germline V lookup: CDR1 SGHVS, CDR2 FQNEAQ.

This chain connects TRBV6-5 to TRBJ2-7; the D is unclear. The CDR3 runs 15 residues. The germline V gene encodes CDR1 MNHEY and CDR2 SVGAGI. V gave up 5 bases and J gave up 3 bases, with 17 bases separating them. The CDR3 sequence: CASSRVNLPLYEQYF. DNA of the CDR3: TGTGCCAGCAGTCGAGTCAACCTCCCTCTCTACGAGCAGTACTTC.